The entry below describes one T cell receptor (beta chain). Its target is unknown. Primed by a sample-barcoded 5' primer and a J-beta primer mix, a second PCR proceeded for about 7 to 11 cycles. Researchers report that a template-switch adaptor with 12 random nucleotides tagged each cDNA molecule. TCRdb reprocessed the 5' RACE reads with MiXCR, giving one entry per CDR3 protein. The data show 1.5 million to 2 million distinct CDR3 sequences, around 48% seen once. Germline V gene data show CDR1 as MDHEN and CDR2 as SYDVKM. Trimming at V came to 5 bases and at J to 4 bases, leaving 13 bases not matched to a gene. The CDR3 spans 16 residues. The data stem from a study of blood T cells in healthy people across ages. Study information: With template switching, about one barcoded beta molecule was captured per two T cells.

Overall study findings and caveats: Unknown donor CMV status possibly confounded expanded clonotype changes. A strong correlation between TCR beta diversity and naive T cell percentage was seen.

The TCR originated in a woman aged 40 to 55 in good health. V gene TRBV28 combines with J gene TRBJ2-7; TRBD2 aligns across 8 bases. The specimen sequenced was blood. This chain's CDR3 is CASSARTSGYSYEQYF. In DNA form, the CDR3 reads TGTGCCAGCAGTGCCCGCACTAGCGGATACTCTTACGAGCAGTACTTC.